This section outlines one T cell receptor beta chain sequence together with its context. As yet, its antigen is unknown. Mismatch repair deficiency was confirmed in all patients, by PCR or immunohistochemistry. This specimen comes from a study of PD-1 blockade in mismatch repair-deficient tumors. Study-wide context: All were previously treated, progressing patients with about 12 mismatch repair-deficient cancer types. Points from the study as a whole: After pembrolizumab, tumor-resident clones rose rapidly, then generally contracted before radiologic responses.

The CDR3 is 12 amino acids. Deletions cut 5 bases from V and 6 bases from J, with 11 bases between. In germline, CDR1 is MNHEY, CDR2 SMNVEV (reference sequence). The repertoire was sequenced with immunoSEQ multiplex PCR; TCRdb's copy has only in-frame clones and lacks some. The data show 80,000 to 130,000 clones, over 75% seen once. This TCR was recovered from an adult with mismatch repair-deficient cancer. This sample comprised peripheral blood, obtained around 8 months after starting pembrolizumab. The chain combines TRBV27 with TRBJ2-7; D remains unclear. The CDR3 DNA reads as TGTGCCAGCAGTCCGGACGGGCCCGAGCAGTACTTC. The encoded protein is CASSPDGPEQYF.